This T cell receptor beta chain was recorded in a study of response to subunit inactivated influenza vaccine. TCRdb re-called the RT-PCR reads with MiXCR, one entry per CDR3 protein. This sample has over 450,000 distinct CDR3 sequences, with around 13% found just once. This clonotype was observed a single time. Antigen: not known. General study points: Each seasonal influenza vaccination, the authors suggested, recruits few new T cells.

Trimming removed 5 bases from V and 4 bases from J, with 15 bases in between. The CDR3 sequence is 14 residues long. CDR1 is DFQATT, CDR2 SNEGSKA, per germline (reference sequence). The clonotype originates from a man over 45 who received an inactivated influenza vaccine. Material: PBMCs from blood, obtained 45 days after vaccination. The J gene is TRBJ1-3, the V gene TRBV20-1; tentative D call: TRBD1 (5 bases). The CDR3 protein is CSARAGEGGNTIYF. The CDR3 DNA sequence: TGCAGTGCTCGGGCCGGGGAGGGGGGAAACACCATATATTTT.